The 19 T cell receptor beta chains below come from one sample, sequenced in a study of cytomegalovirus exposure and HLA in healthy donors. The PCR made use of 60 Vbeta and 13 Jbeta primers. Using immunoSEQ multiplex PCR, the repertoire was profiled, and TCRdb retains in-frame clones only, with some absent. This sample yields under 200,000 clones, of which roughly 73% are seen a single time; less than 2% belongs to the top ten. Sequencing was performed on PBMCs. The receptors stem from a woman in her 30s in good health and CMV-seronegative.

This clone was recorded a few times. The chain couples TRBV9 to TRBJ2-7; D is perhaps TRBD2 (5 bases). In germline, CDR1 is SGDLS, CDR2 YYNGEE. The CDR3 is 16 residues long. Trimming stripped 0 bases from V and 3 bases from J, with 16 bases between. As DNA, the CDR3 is TGTGCCAGCAGCGTAGGGGGTGAAGGAGGCAGCTACGAGCAGTACTTC. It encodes CASSVGGEGGSYEQYF.

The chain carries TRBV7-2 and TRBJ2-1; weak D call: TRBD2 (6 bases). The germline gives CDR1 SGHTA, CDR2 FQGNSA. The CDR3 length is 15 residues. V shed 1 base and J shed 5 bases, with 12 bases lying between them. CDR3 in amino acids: CASSLGTSLNNEQFF. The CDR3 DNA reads TGTGCCAGCAGCTTAGGTACTAGCTTGAACAATGAGCAGTTCTTC. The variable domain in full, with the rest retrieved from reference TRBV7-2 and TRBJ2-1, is GAGVSQSPSNKVTEKGKDVELRCDPISGHTALYWYRQSLGQGLEFLIYFQGNSAPDKSGLPSDRFSAERTGGSVSTLTIQRTQQEDSAVYLCASSLGTSLNNEQFFGPGTRLTVL.

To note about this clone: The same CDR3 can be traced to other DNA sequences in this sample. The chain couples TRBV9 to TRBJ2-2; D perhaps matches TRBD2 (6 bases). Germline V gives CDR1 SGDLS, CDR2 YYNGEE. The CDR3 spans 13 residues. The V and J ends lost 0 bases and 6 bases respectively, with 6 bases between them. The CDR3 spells CASSVGGAGELFF. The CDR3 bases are TGTGCCAGCAGCGTAGGGGGGGCCGGGGAGCTGTTTTTT.

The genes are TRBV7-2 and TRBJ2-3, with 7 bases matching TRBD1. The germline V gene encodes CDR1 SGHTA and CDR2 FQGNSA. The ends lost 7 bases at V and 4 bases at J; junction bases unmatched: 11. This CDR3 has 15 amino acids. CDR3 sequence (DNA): TGTGCCAGCACCGCGACAGGGTTTATATCAGATACGCAGTATTTT. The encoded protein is CASTATGFISDTQYF.

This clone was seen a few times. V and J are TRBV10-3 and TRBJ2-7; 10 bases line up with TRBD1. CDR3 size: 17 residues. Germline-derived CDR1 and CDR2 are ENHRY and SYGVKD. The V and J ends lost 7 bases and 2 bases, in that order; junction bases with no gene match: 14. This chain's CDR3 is CAITPGQGSSGTYEQYF. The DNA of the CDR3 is TGTGCCATCACTCCGGGACAGGGGTCGAGTGGCACCTACGAGCAGTACTTC.

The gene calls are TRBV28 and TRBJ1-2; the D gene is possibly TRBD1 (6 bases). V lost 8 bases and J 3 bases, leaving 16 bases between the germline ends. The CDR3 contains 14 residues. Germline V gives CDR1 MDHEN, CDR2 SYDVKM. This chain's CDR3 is CASQSWTVHYGYTF. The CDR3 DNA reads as TGTGCCAGCCAAAGCTGGACAGTCCACTATGGCTACACCTTC.

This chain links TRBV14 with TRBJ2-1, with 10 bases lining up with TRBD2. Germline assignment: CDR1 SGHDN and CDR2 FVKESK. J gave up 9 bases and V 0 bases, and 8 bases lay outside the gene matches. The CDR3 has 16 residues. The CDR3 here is CASSQEWLAGVSEQFF. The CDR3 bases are TGTGCCAGCAGCCAAGAGTGGCTAGCGGGAGTAAGTGAGCAGTTCTTC. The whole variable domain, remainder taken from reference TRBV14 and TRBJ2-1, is EAGVTQFPSHSVIEKGQTVTLRCDPISGHDNLYWYRRVMGKEIKFLLHFVKESKQDESGMPNNRFLAERTGGTYSTLKVQPAELEDSGVYFCASSQEWLAGVSEQFFGPGTRLTVL.

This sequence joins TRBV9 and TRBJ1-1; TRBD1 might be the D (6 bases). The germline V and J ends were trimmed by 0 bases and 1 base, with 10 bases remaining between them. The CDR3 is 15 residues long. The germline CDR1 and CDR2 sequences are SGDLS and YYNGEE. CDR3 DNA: TGTGCCAGCAGCGTAGGCTGGGGGCGGAACACTGAAGCTTTCTTT. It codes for CASSVGWGRNTEAFF.

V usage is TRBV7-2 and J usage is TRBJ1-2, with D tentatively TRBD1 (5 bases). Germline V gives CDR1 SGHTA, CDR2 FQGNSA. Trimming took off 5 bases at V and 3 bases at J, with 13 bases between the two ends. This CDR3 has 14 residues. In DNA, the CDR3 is TGTGCCAGCAGCATAGACAGAGCTTACTATGGCTACACCTTC. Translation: CASSIDRAYYGYTF.

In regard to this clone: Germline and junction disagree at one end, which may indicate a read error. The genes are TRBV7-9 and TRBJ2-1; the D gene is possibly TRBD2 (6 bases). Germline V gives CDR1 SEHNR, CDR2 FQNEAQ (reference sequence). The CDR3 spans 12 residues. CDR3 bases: TGTTCCAGCAGCCTTGGGGGGAATGAGCAGTTCTTC. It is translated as CSSSLGGNEQFF.

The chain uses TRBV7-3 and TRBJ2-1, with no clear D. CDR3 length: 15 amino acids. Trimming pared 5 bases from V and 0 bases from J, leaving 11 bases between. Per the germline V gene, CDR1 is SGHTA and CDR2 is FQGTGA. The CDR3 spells CASSMQPSSYNEQFF. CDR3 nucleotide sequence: TGTGCCAGCAGCATGCAACCGAGCTCCTACAATGAGCAGTTCTTC. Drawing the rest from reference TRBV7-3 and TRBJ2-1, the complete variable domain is GAGVSQTPSNKVTEKGKYVELRCDPISGHTALYWYRQSLGQGPEFLIYFQGTGAADDSGLPNDRFFAVRPEGSVSTLKIQRTERGDSAVYLCASSMQPSSYNEQFFGPGTRLTVL.

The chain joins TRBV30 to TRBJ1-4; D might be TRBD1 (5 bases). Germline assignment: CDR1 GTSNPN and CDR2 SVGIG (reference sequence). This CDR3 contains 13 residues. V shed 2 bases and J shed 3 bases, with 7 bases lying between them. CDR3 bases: TGTGCCTGGAGTCCAGGGCCTAATGAAAAACTGTTTTTT. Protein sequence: CAWSPGPNEKLFF.

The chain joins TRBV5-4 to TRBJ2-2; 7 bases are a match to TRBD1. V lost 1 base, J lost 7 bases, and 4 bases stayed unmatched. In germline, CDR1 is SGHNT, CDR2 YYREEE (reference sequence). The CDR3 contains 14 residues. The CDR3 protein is CASSLKGAGGELFF. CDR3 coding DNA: TGTGCCAGCAGCTTGAAGGGGGCTGGCGGGGAGCTGTTTTTT.

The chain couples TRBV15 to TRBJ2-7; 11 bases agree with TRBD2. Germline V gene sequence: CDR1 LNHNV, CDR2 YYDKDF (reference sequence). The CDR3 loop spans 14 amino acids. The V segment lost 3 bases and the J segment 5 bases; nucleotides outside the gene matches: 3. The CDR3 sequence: CATSRTSGVDEQYF. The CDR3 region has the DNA TGTGCCACCAGCAGGACTAGCGGGGTCGACGAGCAGTACTTC.

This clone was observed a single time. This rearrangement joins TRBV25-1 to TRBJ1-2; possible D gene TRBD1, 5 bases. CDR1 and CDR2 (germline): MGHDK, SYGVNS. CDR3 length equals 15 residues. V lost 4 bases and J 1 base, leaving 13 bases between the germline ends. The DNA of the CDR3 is TGTGCCAGCAGTGGAACGGGACTTTTTAACTATGGCTACACCTTC. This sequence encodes CASSGTGLFNYGYTF.

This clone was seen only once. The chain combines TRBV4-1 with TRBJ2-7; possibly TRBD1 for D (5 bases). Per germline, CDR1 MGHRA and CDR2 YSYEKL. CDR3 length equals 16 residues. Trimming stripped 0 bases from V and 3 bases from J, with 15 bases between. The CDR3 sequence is CASSQDRKTASYEQYF. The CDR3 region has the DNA TGCGCCAGCAGCCAAGATAGGAAGACAGCTAGCTACGAGCAGTACTTC.

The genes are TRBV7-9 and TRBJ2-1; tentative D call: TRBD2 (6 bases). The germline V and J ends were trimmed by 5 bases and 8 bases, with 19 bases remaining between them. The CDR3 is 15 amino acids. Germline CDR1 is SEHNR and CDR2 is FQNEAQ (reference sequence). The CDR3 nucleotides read TGTGCCAGCAGCCACCCCTGGCGGGACTCTGATGAGCAGTTCTTC. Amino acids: CASSHPWRDSDEQFF.

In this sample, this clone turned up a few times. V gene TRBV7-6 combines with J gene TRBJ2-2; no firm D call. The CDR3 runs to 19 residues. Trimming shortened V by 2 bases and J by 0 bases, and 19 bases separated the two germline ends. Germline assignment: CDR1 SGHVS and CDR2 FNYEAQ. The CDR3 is CASSLLGQIKFANTGELFF. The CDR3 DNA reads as TGTGCCAGCAGCTTACTAGGTCAGATTAAGTTCGCGAACACCGGGGAGCTGTTTTTT.

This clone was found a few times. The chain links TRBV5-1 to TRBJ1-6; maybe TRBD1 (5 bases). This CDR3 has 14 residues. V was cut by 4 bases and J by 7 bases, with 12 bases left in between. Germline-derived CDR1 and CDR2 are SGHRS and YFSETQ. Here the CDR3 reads CASSPGGTNSPLHF. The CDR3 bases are TGCGCCAGCAGCCCGGGGGGAACCAATTCACCCCTCCACTTT.